What follows is one T cell receptor (beta chain) and its context. In the original analysis: Estimated nucleated cell counts came from reference gene primer amplification. TCRdb's copy holds only in-frame clones and misses some; the assay was immunoSEQ multiplex PCR. From that table come the V and J calls and clone size; the DNA was used to work out D and trimming. The sample holds 62,000 or so clones, about 88% seen once. The data were taken from a study of blood T cell repertoires in COVID-19. Study at large: There were acute and convalescent COVID-19 samples, and they came from the United States, Italy and Spain.

The CDR3 extends over 16 amino acids. Germline V gene lookup returns CDR1 SEHNR and CDR2 FQNEAQ (reference sequence). V was clipped by 6 bases and J by 8 bases; unmatched bases: 10. Sequencing was carried out using peripheral blood. The V call is TRBV7-9, the J call TRBJ1-6; 10 bases are shared with TRBD1. This TCR derives from a man aged 45-65 years with active COVID-19. CDR3 sequence: CASRQNRDRGDSPLHF. For the CDR3, the DNA is TGTGCCAGCAGGCAAAACCGGGACAGGGGTGATTCACCCCTCCACTTT.